The 5 T cell receptor beta chains listed next were all sequenced from one sample in a study of regulatory T cells in long-lasting Graves disease. The time point: newly diagnosed GD, antithyroid drugs for less than 3 months. Researchers made the TCR library from RNA that was extracted from PBMCs. To make TCR beta libraries, researchers used iRepertoire HTBI primers and Arm-PCR of CDR3 regions. TCRdb called the multiplex PCR reads again in MiXCR, with one record for every CDR3 protein. Altogether around 320,000 distinct CDR3 sequences are present, over 15% being singletons, with the ten largest covering 25% to 30%. These records were also assigned to another study, of T cells in Graves' hyperthyroidism and ophthalmopathy.

The sequencing here drew on peripheral blood mononuclear cells (PBMCs), taken at new diagnosis, from a patient treated with antithyroid drugs. The receptors were gathered from a man in his forties with Graves disease.

The sample holds a few counts of this clonotype. The chain has TRBV7-2 and TRBJ2-4; 13 bases align to TRBD2. CDR3 size: 15 residues. The V and J ends lost 5 bases and 6 bases, in that order; junction bases with no gene match: 4. Per germline, CDR1 SGHTA and CDR2 FQGNSA. The CDR3 coding sequence is TGTGCCAGCAGCCGGACTAGCGGGGGCGTAAACATTCAGTACTTC. Protein: CASSRTSGGVNIQYF.

A remark on this clonotype: Given a far larger clone just one base away, this is likely a sequencing read error. The genes are TRBV28 and TRBJ2-1; TRBD2 might be the D (5 bases). Germline values: CDR1 MDHEN, CDR2 SYDVKM. The CDR3 sequence is 14 residues long. The ends were cut back, 4 bases at V and 10 bases at J, with 17 bases in the middle. Here the CDR3 reads CASSSSGRGYEQFF. In DNA, the CDR3 is TGTGCCAGCAGTTCCTCTGGGAGAGGGTACGAGCAGTTCTTC.

This clonotype was detected many times. This chain connects TRBV18 to TRBJ2-3; 7 bases match TRBD2. CDR3 length equals 14 residues. Germline V gene data show CDR1 as KGHSH and CDR2 as LQKENI. With V trimmed by 5 bases and J by 4 bases, 6 bases remained unmatched. For the CDR3, the DNA is TGTGCCAGCTCAGTGACTAGCTCCCCAGATACGCAGTATTTT. Its protein is CASSVTSSPDTQYF.

This clonotype was seen many times. The chain carries TRBV6-1 and TRBJ2-7, with 7 bases fitting TRBD2. In germline, CDR1 is MNHNS, CDR2 SASEGT. CDR3 length equals 13 residues. V lost 6 bases and J lost 6; bases outside the gene matches: 8. CDR3 sequence (DNA): TGTGCCAGCAGCGCCGAGGCGGGGGTCGAGCAGTACTTC. Translated, it gives CASSAEAGVEQYF.

This clonotype was found many times. The chain uses TRBV27 and TRBJ1-5; D perhaps matches TRBD1 (5 bases). Germline CDR1 is MNHEY and CDR2 is SMNVEV (reference sequence). Trimming stripped 6 bases from V and 3 bases from J, with 12 bases between. The CDR3 sequence is 14 residues long. The CDR3 DNA is TGTGCCAGCAGACGGGACGGATACAATCAGCCCCAGCATTTT. This sequence encodes CASRRDGYNQPQHF.